This T cell receptor (beta chain) emerged from a study of response to subunit inactivated influenza vaccine. Overall study findings and caveats: That few new T cells are recruited by each seasonal influenza vaccination was the authors' suggestion.

TCRdb recomputed calls from the RT-PCR reads with MiXCR, one row per CDR3 protein. Counted here are 700,000 to 900,000 distinct CDR3 sequences, around 21% occurring once; the ten biggest clones make up 10%. V lost 2 bases and J lost 1, with 9 bases in between. Germline-derived CDR1 and CDR2 are SQVTM and ANQGSEA. The CDR3 runs to 13 residues. This clonotype was seen only a few times. Its antigen is unidentified. The V gene is TRBV29-1, the J gene TRBJ2-7; unclear D gene. Source: PBMCs from blood, taken 5 days after vaccination. The source is a man aged 50 or older who received an inactivated influenza vaccine. This CDR3 reads CSVEFTDSYEQYF. The CDR3 DNA sequence: TGCAGCGTTGAATTTACTGATTCCTACGAGCAGTACTTC.